The source of this TCR beta chain is a study of OX40 agonist ivuxolimab in advanced cancers. Study summary: Ivuxolimab, an antibody that agonizes OX40 (CD134), was administered to the patients. Every 2 weeks, patients got intravenous ivuxolimab at one of six dose levels (0.01-10 mg/kg).

General study points: Patients with a partial response at 0.1-3.0 mg/kg had among the lowest clonal expansion. At 0.1 to 3.0 mg/kg, CD4+ and CD8+ blood T cells expanded clonally by week 6.

As regards this clone: Its target is not known.

The repertoire was sequenced with immunoSEQ multiplex PCR; TCRdb's copy has only in-frame clones and lacks some. The sample consists of about 53,000 clones, more than 70% of them appearing once. Deletions cut 0 bases from V and 3 bases from J, with 6 bases between. The germline V gene encodes CDR1 SGHTA and CDR2 FQGNSA. This CDR3 comprises 14 residues. The chain is built from TRBV7-2 and TRBJ2-1; TRBD2 might be the D (5 bases). This material consisted of CD4+ or CD8+ T cells sorted from blood, taken in a trial of the OX40 agonist ivuxolimab. The origin of this receptor is an adult with an advanced solid tumor such as melanoma, head and neck, liver or kidney cancer. As DNA, the CDR3 is TGTGCCAGCAGCTTAGCGGGAGTCTACAATGAGCAGTTCTTC. It codes for CASSLAGVYNEQFF.